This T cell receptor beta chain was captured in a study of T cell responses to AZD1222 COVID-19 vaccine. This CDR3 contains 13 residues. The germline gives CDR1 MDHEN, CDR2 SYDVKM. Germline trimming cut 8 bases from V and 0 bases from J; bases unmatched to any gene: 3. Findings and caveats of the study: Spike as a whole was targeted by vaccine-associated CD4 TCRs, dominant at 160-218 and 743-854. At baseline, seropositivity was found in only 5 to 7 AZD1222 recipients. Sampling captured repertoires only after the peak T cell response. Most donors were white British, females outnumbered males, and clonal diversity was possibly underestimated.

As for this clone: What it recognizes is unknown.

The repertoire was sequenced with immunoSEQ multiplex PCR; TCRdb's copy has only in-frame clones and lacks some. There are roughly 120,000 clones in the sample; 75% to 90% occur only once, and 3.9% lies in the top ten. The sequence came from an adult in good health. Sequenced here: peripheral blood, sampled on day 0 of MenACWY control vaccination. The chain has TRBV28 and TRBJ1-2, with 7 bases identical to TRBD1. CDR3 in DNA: TGTGCCAGCGGACAGGCAGCTAACTATGGCTACACCTTC. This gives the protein CASGQAANYGYTF.